These 20 T cell receptor beta chains came from one sample sequenced in a study of T cells after posttransplantation cyclophosphamide (TCRdb year 2016). Library generation was performed with the immunoSEQ multiplex PCR assay. Sourced from immuneACCESS, this table was stored by TCRdb with only in-frame sequences that have V and J called. A share of the clones is absent; for the studies checked, an unresolved V gene accounts for under half, and the remainder has no known explanation. For this sample the table gives some 66,000 clones, of which over 85% were detected only once. Approximately 2.7% of the sample rests with the top ten. The sequenced sample consisted of PBMCs. Source of these receptors: a woman aged 25 to 39 in good health and a related stem cell transplant donor.

V usage is TRBV6-6 and J usage is TRBJ1-5; D may be TRBD1 (6 bases). V was clipped by 2 bases and J by 2 bases, with 10 bases between them. The germline V gene encodes CDR1 MNHNY and CDR2 SVGAGI (reference sequence). The CDR3 is 15 amino acids. CDR3 bases: TGTGCCAGCAGTTACGAACAGGGAGGCAATCAGCCCCAGCATTTT. Translating it yields CASSYEQGGNQPQHF.

The V call is TRBV29-1, the J call TRBJ1-1; D may be TRBD1 (5 bases). Germline CDR1 reads SQVTM; CDR2 reads ANQGSEA. The ends were cut back, 6 bases at V and 3 bases at J, with 8 bases in the middle. The length of the CDR3 is 11 residues. CDR3 sequence: CSVGGYTEAFF. The DNA of the CDR3 is TGCAGCGTGGGGGGGTACACTGAAGCTTTCTTT.

The chain joins TRBV11-2 to TRBJ2-7, with a tentative D call TRBD2 (6 bases). Germline assignment: CDR1 SGHAT and CDR2 FQNNGV. Trimming pared 5 bases from V and 2 bases from J, leaving 13 bases between. The CDR3 covers 14 residues. CDR3 bases: TGTGCCAGCAGCCCACTGGGCGGGACCTACGAGCAGTACTTC. Translation: CASSPLGGTYEQYF.

This chain links TRBV5-4 with TRBJ2-1, with D tentatively TRBD1 (6 bases). The CDR3 loop spans 17 amino acids. Germline V gives CDR1 SGHNT, CDR2 YYREEE (reference sequence). Trimming left V 3 bases short and J 0 bases short, with 16 bases between. This CDR3 is CASSSATQGHSYNEQFF. CDR3 in DNA: TGTGCCAGCAGCTCGGCGACTCAGGGGCACTCCTACAATGAGCAGTTCTTC.

This clone occurred once. The J gene is TRBJ1-2, the V gene TRBV5-1, with 7 bases aligning to TRBD1. This CDR3 has 15 amino acids. CDR1 is SGHRS, CDR2 YFSETQ, per germline. V dropped 2 bases and J dropped 5; count of bases not matched to a gene: 9. The CDR3 DNA sequence: TGCGCCAGCAGCTTCACAGGGGCAATATCATATGGCTACACCTTC. This codes for CASSFTGAISYGYTF.

The chain has TRBV6-1 and TRBJ1-2; the D is unclear. This CDR3 is 15 amino acids long. The V gene lost 2 bases and the J gene lost 1 base, with 11 bases spanning the gap. From germline, CDR1 is MNHNS and CDR2 SASEGT. CDR3 protein: CASSERAGVNYGYTF. In nucleotides, the CDR3 is TGTGCCAGCAGTGAACGGGCAGGAGTTAACTATGGCTACACCTTC.

This clone was seen just once. V usage is TRBV19 and J usage is TRBJ1-4; no definite D call. CDR1 and CDR2 from the germline V gene are LNHDA and SQIVND (reference sequence). V was shortened by 3 bases and J by 7 bases, with 9 bases between the two germline ends. CDR3 length equals 13 residues. CDR3 in amino acids: CASSILQPEKLFF. As DNA, the CDR3 is TGTGCCAGTAGTATCTTACAGCCTGAAAAACTGTTTTTT.

This clone was counted a single time. The chain is built from TRBV7-2 and TRBJ2-7; 8 nucleotides match TRBD1. Trimming at V came to 4 bases and at J to 6 bases, leaving 5 bases not matched to a gene. The germline CDR1 and CDR2 sequences are SGHTA and FQGNSA. CDR3 length: 13 residues. DNA for the CDR3: TGTGCCAGCAGCTCGGACAGGGTTGGCGAGCAGTACTTC. It translates to CASSSDRVGEQYF.

The chain carries TRBV5-1 and TRBJ1-6, with D uncertain. Germline assignment: CDR1 SGHRS and CDR2 YFSETQ. Trimming stripped 2 bases from V and 9 bases from J, with 12 bases between. CDR3 size: 14 residues. The CDR3 nucleotides read TGCGCCAGCAGCTTCCAGGAAGTGGGTTCACCCCTCCACTTT. It specifies CASSFQEVGSPLHF.

This sequence joins TRBV5-6 and TRBJ1-1, with D perhaps TRBD1 (5 bases). Deletions cut 3 bases from V and 4 bases from J, with 13 bases between. The length of the CDR3 is 14 residues. The germline gives CDR1 SGHDT, CDR2 YYEEEE. This CDR3 reads CASSYDLGTTEAFF. The CDR3 nucleotides are TGTGCCAGCAGCTACGATCTGGGGACCACTGAAGCTTTCTTT.

The chain couples TRBV10-1 to TRBJ2-1; no clear D. CDR3 length equals 13 residues. V was clipped by 5 bases and J by 0 bases, with 5 bases between them. Germline V gene lookup returns CDR1 WNHNN and CDR2 SYGVQD (reference sequence). The CDR3 DNA reads TGCGCCAGCAGTCAGAGCTCCTACAATGAGCAGTTCTTC. It is translated as CASSQSSYNEQFF.

V gene TRBV19 combines with J gene TRBJ2-2, with D unclear. V lost 3 bases and J 2 bases, leaving 10 bases between the germline ends. CDR1 and CDR2 (germline): LNHDA, SQIVND (reference sequence). CDR3 length: 15 residues. The CDR3 nucleotides are TGTGCCAGTAGTATGGCCAGGATTAACACCGGGGAGCTGTTTTTT. Translating it yields CASSMARINTGELFF.

The CDR3 DNA reads TGTGCCAGCAGCTTAGGGACAGACCTGCACACCGGGGAGCTGTTTTTT. Translation gives CASSLGTDLHTGELFF. This sequence joins TRBV5-4 and TRBJ2-2; 7 nucleotides match TRBD1. Per the germline V gene, CDR1 is SGHNT and CDR2 is YYREEE (reference sequence). The CDR3 contains 16 residues. The ends lost 2 bases at V and 3 bases at J; junction bases unmatched: 7.

V gene TRBV28 combines with J gene TRBJ1-1, with D perhaps matching TRBD1 (5 bases). CDR1 and CDR2 (germline): MDHEN, SYDVKM. V lost 5 bases and J 10 bases, leaving 17 bases between the germline ends. The CDR3 sequence is 13 residues long. CDR3 sequence (DNA): TGTGCCAGCAGTATCCGGAGTCACGGGGCAGCTTTCTTT. Its translation: CASSIRSHGAAFF.

This clone occurred once. V usage is TRBV18 and J usage is TRBJ2-7; TRBD1 matches at 9 bases. Losses at the gene ends were 3 bases for V and 3 bases for J; bases not matched to a gene: 3. The CDR3 loop spans 14 amino acids. Germline V CDR1 and CDR2: KGHSH, LQKENI. The CDR3 sequence: CASSPGQGFYEQYF. The DNA of the CDR3 is TGTGCCAGCTCACCGGGACAGGGTTTCTACGAGCAGTACTTC.

The V gene is TRBV4-1, the J gene TRBJ1-2, with D unresolved. Deletions cut 0 bases from V and 7 bases from J, with 15 bases between. This CDR3 contains 15 residues. Germline CDR1 and CDR2: MGHRA and YSYEKL. The CDR3 region has the DNA TGCGCCAGCAGCCAAGAGGGGTGGGTGGCCTTTGGCTACACCTTC. Encoded protein: CASSQEGWVAFGYTF.

This chain uses TRBV4-1 with TRBJ2-2; D uncertain. V shed 3 bases and J shed 7 bases, with 6 bases lying between them. The CDR3 runs to 12 residues. Germline assignment: CDR1 MGHRA and CDR2 YSYEKL. The CDR3 DNA follows: TGCGCCAGCAGCCAGGGTATCGGGGAGCTGTTTTTT. Translating it yields CASSQGIGELFF.

This sequence joins TRBV4-3 and TRBJ2-7; either TRBD1 or TRBD2 may supply D (7 bases each). Germline assignment: CDR1 LGHNA and CDR2 YSLEER. V was clipped by 10 bases and J by 3 bases, with 13 bases between them. The CDR3 totals 12 residues. The CDR3 is CAIQGGIYEQYF. In nucleotides, the CDR3 is TGCGCCATCCAGGGGGGGATCTACGAGCAGTACTTC.

The chain has TRBV6-4 and TRBJ1-5, with D tentatively TRBD1 (6 bases). Trimming removed 2 bases at V and 10 bases at J, with 21 bases between. The CDR3 has 16 residues. CDR1 and CDR2 from the germline V gene are MRHNA and SNTAGT. CDR3: CASSDPQPTGLGPQHF. CDR3 nucleotide sequence: TGTGCCAGCAGTGACCCCCAGCCTACAGGGTTGGGACCCCAGCATTTT.

The chain couples TRBV7-2 to TRBJ1-5; tentative D call: TRBD1 (6 bases). The CDR3 spans 14 residues. Germline CDR1 and CDR2: SGHTA and FQGNSA. V was trimmed by 1 base and J by 7 bases, leaving 11 bases between them. The DNA of the CDR3 is TGTGCCAGCAGCTTAGAAAGGGGGGGCCAGCCCCAGCATTTT. Amino acid sequence: CASSLERGGQPQHF.